This TCR beta chain appears in the sequencing data of a study of T cell changes during pregnancy in multiple sclerosis. Clones were read by immunoSEQ multiplex PCR, and TCRdb kept only the in-frame ones, dropping some. This sample has approximately 61,000 clones, with 88% found just once. This specimen consisted of peripheral blood, obtained in the first trimester of pregnancy. This sequence originates from a female donor with multiple sclerosis, enrolled in a pregnancy study.

The CDR3 DNA is TGCAGCGTTGGACAGGGTTTCGACGAGCAGTACTTC. Encoded protein: CSVGQGFDEQYF. V usage is TRBV29-1 and J usage is TRBJ2-5; 7 nucleotides agree with TRBD1. The J call may be in error: the DNA end matches TRBJ2-7 better. Germline CDR1 SQVTM, CDR2 ANQGSEA. The CDR3 runs to 12 residues.